This T cell receptor beta chain was sequenced for a study of blood T cell repertoires in COVID-19 (dated by TCRdb to 2018 to 2021). The study in broad terms: The collaborator samples originated in the United States, Italy and Spain and spanned the acute and convalescent phases of COVID-19. The material from the prospective study consisted of cDNA or gDNA derived from T cells, B-cell-depleted T cells, or PBMCs. The dataset comprised deeply sampled blood TCRbeta repertoires from subjects exposed to, actively infected with, or recovered from COVID-19. The repertoires were released in a freely available public database meant as a resource for research on the immune response to SARS-CoV-2. Samples were obtained from the ongoing ImmuneRACE study (first 160 participants) and from approximately 1,200 subjects provided by 6 global collaborators. Sample metadata almost always included a de-identified subject ID, COVID-19 status, age in years and sex. Where HLA class I and class II types were available, the types were taken from metadata supplied by the sample provider, not from assay-based typing.

Collaborating institutions collected whole blood in K2EDTA tubes following their own protocols. For TCRbeta analysis, collaborator samples were shipped as frozen whole blood, as isolated PBMCs, or as DNA extracted from either sample type. From the cysteine through the phenylalanine, the CDR3 covers 12 amino acids. Of the read, only the CDR3 DNA is kept; its 36 bases are in frame from base 1. From a lookup of the germline V gene (reference sequence), CDR1 and CDR2 are MNHNY and SVGAGI. V and J lose 4 bases and 9 bases, and a span of 10 bases separates them. The immunoSEQ Assay, a bias-controlled multiplex PCR, was used to amplify TCRbeta CDR3 regions from genomic DNA. In the authors' own workflow: Within the assay, amplification of reference gene primers was used to estimate how many nucleated cells each sample contained. To quantify the absolute abundance of each unique TCRbeta CDR3 rearrangement, sequence reads were collapsed and filtered. For each sample, productive Simpson clonality was calculated as the square root of Simpson's diversity index across productive rearrangements. This immuneACCESS table, as held by TCRdb, lists in-frame sequences with V and J called but not all clones. Of the missing ones, under half trace to an unresolved V gene in checked studies; the others have no known cause. V and J calls and clone size are given by that table; D and trimming were obtained from the DNA. The sample table holds tens of thousands of clones, of which 70% to 90% were seen once. The ten largest clones capture 1.5% to 2% of the sample.

Study-wide conclusions, independent of this receptor: The quantity of clinical and demographic metadata differed by source and by participant and was supplied without curation.

A word on this clone: This clone's antigen is unknown. No much larger clone is present one base from it, and per-base qualities are unavailable.

What was sequenced was peripheral blood. The TCR sequence derives from a young man with acute or convalescent COVID-19. The chain was built from TRBV6-6 and TRBJ1-5; TRBD1 is perhaps the D gene, given 6 matching bases. Here is the DNA: TGTGCCAGCAGTTCAGGGGTGGGGCCCCAGCATTTT. Its amino acids are CASSSGVGPQHF.